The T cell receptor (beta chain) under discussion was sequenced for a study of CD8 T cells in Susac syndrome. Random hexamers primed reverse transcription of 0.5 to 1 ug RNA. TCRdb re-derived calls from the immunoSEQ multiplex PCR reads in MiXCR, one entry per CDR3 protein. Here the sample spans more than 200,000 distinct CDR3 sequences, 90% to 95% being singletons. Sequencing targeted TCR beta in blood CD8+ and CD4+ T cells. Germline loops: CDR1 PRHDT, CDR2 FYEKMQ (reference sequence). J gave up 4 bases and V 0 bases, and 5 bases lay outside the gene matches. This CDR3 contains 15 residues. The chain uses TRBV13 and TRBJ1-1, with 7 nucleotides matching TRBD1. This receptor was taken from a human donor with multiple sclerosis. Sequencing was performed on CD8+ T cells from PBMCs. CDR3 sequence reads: CASSLGAGGITEAFF. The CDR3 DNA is TGTGCCAGCAGCTTAGGCGCAGGGGGGATCACTGAAGCTTTCTTT.